This T cell receptor beta chain stems from a study of blood T cells in healthy people across ages. A second roughly 7 to 12 cycle PCR used barcoded and J-beta primers. TCRdb re-called the 5' RACE reads through MiXCR, storing one row per CDR3 protein. The table has approximately 1.5 million distinct CDR3 sequences, roughly 32% seen once. The V end was cut by 10 bases, the J end by 4 bases, with 17 bases between. CDR1 is MDHEN, CDR2 SYDVKM, per germline. The CDR3 runs to 14 residues. This TCR came from a woman aged 25 to 39 in good health. Sequencing was performed on blood. The rearrangement links TRBV28 to TRBJ2-1; D perhaps matches TRBD1 (7 bases). This chain's CDR3 is CATPGGRIYNEQFF. The CDR3 nucleotides are TGTGCCACCCCAGGGGGGAGGATATACAATGAGCAGTTCTTC.